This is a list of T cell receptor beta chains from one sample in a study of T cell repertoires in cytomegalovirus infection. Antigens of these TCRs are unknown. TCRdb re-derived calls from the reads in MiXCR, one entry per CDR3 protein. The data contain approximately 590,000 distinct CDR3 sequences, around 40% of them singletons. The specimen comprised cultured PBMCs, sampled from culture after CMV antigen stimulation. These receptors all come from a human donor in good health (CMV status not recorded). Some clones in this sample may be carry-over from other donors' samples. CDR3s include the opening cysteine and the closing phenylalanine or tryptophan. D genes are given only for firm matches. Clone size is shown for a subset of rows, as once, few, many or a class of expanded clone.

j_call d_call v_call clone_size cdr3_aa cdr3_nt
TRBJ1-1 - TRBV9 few CASSSVRGNTEAFF TGTGCCAGCAGCTCGGTTCGGGGGAACACTGAAGCTTTCTTT
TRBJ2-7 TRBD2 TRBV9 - CASSGLAGPYEQYF TGTGCCAGCAGCGGACTAGCGGGCCCCTACGAGCAGTACTTC
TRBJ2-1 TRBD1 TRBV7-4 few CASSPGTGLFDEQFF TGTGCCAGCAGCCCAGGGACAGGGTTGTTCGATGAGCAGTTCTTC
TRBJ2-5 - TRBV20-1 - CSALQRGETQYF TGCAGTGCATTACAGAGAGGGGAGACCCAGTACTTC
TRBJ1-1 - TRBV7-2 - CASSFKGGNTEAFF TGTGCCAGCAGCTTCAAGGGGGGGAACACTGAAGCTTTCTTT
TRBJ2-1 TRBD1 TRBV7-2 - CASSFRTGGNEQFF TGTGCCAGCAGCTTTAGGACAGGGGGCAATGAGCAGTTCTTC
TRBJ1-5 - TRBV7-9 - CASSRGLLNQPQHF TGTGCCAGCAGCAGAGGCCTGCTCAATCAGCCCCAGCATTTT
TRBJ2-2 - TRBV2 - CASSEVLLDANTGELFF TGTGCCAGCAGTGAAGTGTTGCTTGACGCGAACACCGGGGAGCTGTTTTTT
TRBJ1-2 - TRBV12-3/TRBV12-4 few CASSFMGVGGYTF TGTGCCAGCAGTTTTATGGGGGTCGGTGGCTACACCTTC
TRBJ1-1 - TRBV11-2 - CASSLTGMILGTEAFF TGTGCCAGCAGCTTGACAGGCATGATTCTGGGGACTGAAGCTTTCTTT
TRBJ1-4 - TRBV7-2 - CASSSTGTGREKLFF TGTGCCAGCAGCTCAACAGGGACCGGGCGCGAAAAACTGTTTTTT
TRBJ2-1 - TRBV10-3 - CAISDQDSRGLQRNNEQFF TGTGCCATCAGTGACCAAGACTCGCGGGGGCTCCAACGGAACAATGAGCAGTTCTTC
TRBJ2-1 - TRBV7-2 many CASSLASNEQFF TGTGCCAGCAGCTTAGCCAGCAATGAGCAGTTCTTC
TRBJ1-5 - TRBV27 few CASRHASNQPQHF TGTGCCAGCAGACACGCAAGCAATCAGCCCCAGCATTTT
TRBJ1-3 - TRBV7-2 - CASSSDKRNTIYF TGTGCCAGCAGCTCCGATAAGCGAAACACCATATATTTT
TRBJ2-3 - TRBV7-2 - CASSLVMGHPDTDTQYF TGTGCCAGCAGCTTAGTAATGGGACACCCGGACACAGATACGCAGTATTTT
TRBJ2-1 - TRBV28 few CASNIGGVGTANEQFF TGTGCCAGCAACATAGGGGGGGTGGGGACCGCTAATGAGCAGTTCTTC
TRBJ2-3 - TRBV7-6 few CASSPDADTQYF TGTGCCAGCAGCCCGGACGCAGATACGCAGTATTTT
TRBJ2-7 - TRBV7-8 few CASSLRGTPYEQYF TGTGCCAGCAGCTTAAGGGGGACCCCCTACGAGCAGTACTTC
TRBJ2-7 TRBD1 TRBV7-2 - CASSLEGAYSYEQYF TGTGCCAGCAGCTTAGAGGGGGCTTATTCCTACGAGCAGTACTTC
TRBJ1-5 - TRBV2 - CASSVRIGQPQHF TGTGCCAGCAGTGTTCGGATCGGGCAGCCCCAGCATTTT
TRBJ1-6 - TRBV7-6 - CASSYRQDNSPLHF TGTGCCAGCAGCTACCGACAGGATAATTCACCCCTCCACTTT
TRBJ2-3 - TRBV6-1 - CASRGGIAPSTDTQYF TGTGCCAGCAGGGGTGGGATAGCCCCTAGCACAGATACGCAGTATTTT
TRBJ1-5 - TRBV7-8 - CASSSRYSNQPQHF TGTGCCAGCAGCTCCCGTTATAGCAATCAGCCCCAGCATTTT
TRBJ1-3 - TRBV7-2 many CASSLVGFGNTIYF TGTGCCAGCAGCCTAGTGGGGTTTGGAAACACCATATATTTT
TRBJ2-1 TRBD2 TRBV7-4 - CASSLRSSGGGGNEQFF TGTGCCAGCAGCTTACGGTCTAGCGGGGGCGGTGGAAATGAGCAGTTCTTC
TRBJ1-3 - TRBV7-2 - CASSRGAGNTIYF TGTGCCAGCTCTCGGGGGGCGGGAAACACCATATATTTT
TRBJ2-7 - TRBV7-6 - CASRTGLEGEQYF TGTGCCAGCCGCACAGGGCTCGAGGGCGAGCAGTACTTC
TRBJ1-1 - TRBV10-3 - CAISVQENTEAFF TGTGCCATCAGTGTCCAAGAAAACACTGAAGCTTTCTTT
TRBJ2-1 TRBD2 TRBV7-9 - CGSSSLAGGLWDEQFF TGTGGCAGCAGCTCACTAGCGGGGGGGCTCTGGGATGAGCAGTTCTTC
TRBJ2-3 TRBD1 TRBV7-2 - CASCYNRGSPDTQYF TGTGCCAGCTGCTACAACAGGGGAAGCCCAGATACGCAGTATTTT
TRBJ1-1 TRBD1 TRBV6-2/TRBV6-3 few CASSSEHPWTGPMNTEAFF TGTGCCAGCAGTTCCGAACACCCTTGGACAGGGCCCATGAACACTGAAGCTTTCTTT
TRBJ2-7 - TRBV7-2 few CASSLWGGYEQYF TGTGCCAGCAGCCTCTGGGGAGGATACGAGCAGTACTTC
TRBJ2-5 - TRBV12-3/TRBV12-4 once CASSLESAANFQETQYF TGTGCCAGCAGTTTAGAGTCTGCAGCAAACTTCCAAGAGACCCAGTACTTC
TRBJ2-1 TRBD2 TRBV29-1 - CSVAVGEREGNEQFF TGCAGCGTTGCGGTGGGGGAGCGGGAGGGGAATGAGCAGTTCTTC
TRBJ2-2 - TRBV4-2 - CASSQVTGEQFF TGTGCCAGCAGCCAAGTAACCGGGGAGCAGTTTTTT
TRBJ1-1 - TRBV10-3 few CAISETGNTEAFF TGTGCCATCAGTGAGACAGGGAACACTGAAGCTTTCTTT
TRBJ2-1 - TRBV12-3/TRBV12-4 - CASSTNGGSWAGREQFF TGTGCCAGCAGTACAAACGGCGGGTCATGGGCAGGCCGGGAGCAGTTCTTC
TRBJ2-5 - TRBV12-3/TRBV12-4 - CASSFGQLQETQYF TGTGCCAGCAGTTTCGGGCAGCTCCAAGAGACCCAGTACTTC
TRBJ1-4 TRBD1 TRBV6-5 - CASSYSGDSEKLFF TGTGCCAGCAGTTACTCGGGGGACAGCGAAAAACTGTTTTTT
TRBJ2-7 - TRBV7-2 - CASSAEAGWYEQYF TGTGCCAGCAGCGCCGAGGCGGGGTGGTACGAGCAGTACTTC
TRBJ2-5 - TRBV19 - CASSMSKGTQETQYF TGTGCCAGTAGTATGTCCAAGGGTACCCAAGAGACCCAGTACTTC
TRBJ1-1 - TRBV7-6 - CASSTSRGDTEAFF TGTGCCAGCAGCACGTCCCGTGGGGACACTGAAGCTTTCTTT
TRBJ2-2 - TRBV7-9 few CASSSGGASTGELFF TGTGCCAGCAGTTCGGGGGGCGCAAGCACCGGGGAGCTGTTTTTT
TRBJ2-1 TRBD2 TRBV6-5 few CASSYMGLADNEQFF TGTGCCAGCAGTTACATGGGACTAGCGGACAATGAGCAGTTCTTC
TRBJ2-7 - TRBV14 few CASSHSGESFTRVAGEQYF TGTGCCAGCAGCCACTCGGGCGAGTCGTTTACCCGGGTCGCTGGCGAGCAGTACTTC
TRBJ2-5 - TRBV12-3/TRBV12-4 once CASSFMGTQYF TGTGCCAGCAGTTTTATGGGGACCCAGTACTTC
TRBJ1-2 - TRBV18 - CASSAENYGYTF TGTGCCAGCTCTGCGGAGAACTATGGCTACACCTTC
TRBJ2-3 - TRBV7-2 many CASSLLPSTDTQYF TGTGCCAGCAGCTTACTACCGAGCACAGATACGCAGTATTTT
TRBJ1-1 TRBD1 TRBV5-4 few CASSLDGTGQGPEAFF TGTGCCAGCAGCTTGGATGGTACGGGACAGGGGCCTGAAGCTTTCTTT
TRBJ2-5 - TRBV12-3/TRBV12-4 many CASSHSRSETQYF TGTGCCAGCAGTCACTCTAGGTCGGAGACCCAGTACTTC
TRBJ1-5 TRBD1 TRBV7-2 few CASSSSNRGYQPQHF TGTGCCAGCAGCTCCTCTAACAGGGGGTATCAGCCCCAGCATTTT